This T cell receptor beta chain came from a study of blood T cells in healthy people across ages. Study-level information: Every two T cells gave about one barcoded beta molecule via template switching. Study outcomes and limitations: Getting older went along with TCR beta diversity per million T cells dropping roughly linearly. CMV infection status of these donors was not known.

Germline CDR1 LNHNV, CDR2 YYDKDF (reference sequence). The CDR3 runs to 15 residues. Note on this clonotype: Its target is unknown. A read error may account for a junction end that differs from germline.

It was with a sample-barcoded 5' primer and a J-beta primer mix that a second PCR of about 6 to 12 cycles was run. One entry per CDR3 protein results from TCRdb running MiXCR on the 5' RACE reads. Here the sample spans 750,000 to 950,000 distinct CDR3 sequences, roughly 29% being singletons. Another study also made use of these data, one on T cells of mothers and their children.

The TCR comes from a woman in her 40s in good health. The specimen sequenced was blood. The chain couples TRBV15 to TRBJ2-5; a possible D gene is TRBD2 (6 bases). The CDR3 nucleotides read TGTGCCACCAGCAGGGGGGGACCCGAGAAAGAGACCCTGTACTTC. Amino acids: CATSRGGPEKETLYF. The entire variable domain, with the rest obtained from reference TRBV15 and TRBJ2-5, is as follows: DAMVIQNPRYQVTQFGKPVTLSCSQTLNHNVMYWYQQKSSQAPKLLFHYYDKDFNNEADTPDNFQSRRPNTSFCFLDIRSPGLGDTAMYLCATSRGGPEKETLYFGPGTRLLVL.